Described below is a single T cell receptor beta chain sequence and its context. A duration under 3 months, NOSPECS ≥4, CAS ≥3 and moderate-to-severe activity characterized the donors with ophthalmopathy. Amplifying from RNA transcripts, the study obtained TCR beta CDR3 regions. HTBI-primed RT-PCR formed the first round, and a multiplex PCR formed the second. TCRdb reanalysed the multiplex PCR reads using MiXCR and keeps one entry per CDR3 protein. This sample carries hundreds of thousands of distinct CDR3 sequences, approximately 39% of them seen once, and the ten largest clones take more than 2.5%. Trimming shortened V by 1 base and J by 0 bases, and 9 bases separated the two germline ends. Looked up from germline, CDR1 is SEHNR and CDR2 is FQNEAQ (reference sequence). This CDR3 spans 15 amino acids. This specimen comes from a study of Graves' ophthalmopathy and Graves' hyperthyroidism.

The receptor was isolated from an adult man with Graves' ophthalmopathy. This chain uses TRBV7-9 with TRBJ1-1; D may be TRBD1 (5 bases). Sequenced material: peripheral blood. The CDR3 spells CASSLVRGMNTEAFF. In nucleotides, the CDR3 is TGTGCCAGCAGCTTAGTTAGGGGCATGAACACTGAAGCTTTCTTT.